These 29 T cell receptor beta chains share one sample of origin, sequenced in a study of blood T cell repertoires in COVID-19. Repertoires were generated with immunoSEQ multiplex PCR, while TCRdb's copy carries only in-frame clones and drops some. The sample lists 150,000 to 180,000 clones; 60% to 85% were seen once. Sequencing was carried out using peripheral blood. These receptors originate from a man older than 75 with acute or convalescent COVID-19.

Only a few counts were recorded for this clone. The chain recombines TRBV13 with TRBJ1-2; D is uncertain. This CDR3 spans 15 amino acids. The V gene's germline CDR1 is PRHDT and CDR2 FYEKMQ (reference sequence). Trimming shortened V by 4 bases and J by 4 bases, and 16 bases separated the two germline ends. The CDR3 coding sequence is TGTGCCAGCAGCTCCCTCGGGGAGAAGGTCTATGGCTACACCTTC. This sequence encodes CASSSLGEKVYGYTF. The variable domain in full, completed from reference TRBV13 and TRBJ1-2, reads AAGVIQSPRHLIKEKRETATLKCYPIPRHDTVYWYQQGPGQDPQFLISFYEKMQSDKGSIPDRFSAQQFSDYHSELNMSSLELGDSALYFCASSSLGEKVYGYTFGSGTRLTVV.

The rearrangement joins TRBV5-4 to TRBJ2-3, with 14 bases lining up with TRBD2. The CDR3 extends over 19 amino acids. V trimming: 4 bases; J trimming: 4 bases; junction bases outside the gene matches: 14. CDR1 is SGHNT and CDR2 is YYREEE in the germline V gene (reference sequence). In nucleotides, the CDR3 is TGTGCCAGCAGCCGGGGACTAGCGGGGGAGATTTGGAGCTCAGATACGCAGTATTTT. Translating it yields CASSRGLAGEIWSSDTQYF.

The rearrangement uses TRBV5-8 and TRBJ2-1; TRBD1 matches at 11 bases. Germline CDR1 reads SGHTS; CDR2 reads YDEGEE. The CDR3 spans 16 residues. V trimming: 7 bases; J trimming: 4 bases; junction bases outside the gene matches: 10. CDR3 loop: CASGKGGTGGYNEQFF. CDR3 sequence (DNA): TGTGCCAGCGGGAAAGGAGGGACAGGGGGATACAATGAGCAGTTCTTC. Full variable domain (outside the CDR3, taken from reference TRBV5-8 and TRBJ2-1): EAGVTQSPTHLIKTRGQQATLRCSPISGHTSVYWYQQALGLGLQFLLWYDEGEERNRGNFPPRFSGRQFPNYSSELNVNALELEDSALYLCASGKGGTGGYNEQFFGPGTRLTVL.

The CDR3 sequence: CASKQGRTGELFF. The CDR3 DNA sequence: TGTGCCAGTAAACAGGGGAGGACCGGGGAGCTGTTTTTT. J is TRBJ2-2 and V is TRBV19, with D perhaps matching TRBD1 (7 bases). The CDR3 length is 13 residues. The ends were cut back, 7 bases at V and 5 bases at J, with 11 bases in the middle. CDR1 LNHDA and CDR2 SQIVND come from the germline V gene (reference sequence).

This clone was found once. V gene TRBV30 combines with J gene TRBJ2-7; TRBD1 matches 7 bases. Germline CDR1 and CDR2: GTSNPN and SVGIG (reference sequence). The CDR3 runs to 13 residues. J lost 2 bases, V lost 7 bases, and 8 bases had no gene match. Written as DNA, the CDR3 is TGTGCCTATAGCCGGGACAGTCCCTACGAGCAGTACTTC. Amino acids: CAYSRDSPYEQYF.

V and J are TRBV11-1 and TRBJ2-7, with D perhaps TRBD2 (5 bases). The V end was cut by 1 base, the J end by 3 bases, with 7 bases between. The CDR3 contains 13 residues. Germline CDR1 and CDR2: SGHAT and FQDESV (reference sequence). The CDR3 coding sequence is TGTGCCAGCAGCTTAGGGGCGGGCTACGAGCAGTACGTC. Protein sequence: CASSLGAGYEQYV.

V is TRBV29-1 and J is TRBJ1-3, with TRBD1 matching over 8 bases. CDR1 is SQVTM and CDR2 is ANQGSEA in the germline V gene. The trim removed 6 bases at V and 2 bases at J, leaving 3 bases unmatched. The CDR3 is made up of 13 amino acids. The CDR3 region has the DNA TGCAGCGTAGCGACAGGGGCTGGAAACACCATATATTTT. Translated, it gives CSVATGAGNTIYF. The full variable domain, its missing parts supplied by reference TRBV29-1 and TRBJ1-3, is SAVISQKPSRDICQRGTSLTIQCQVDSQVTMMFWYRQQPGQSLTLIATANQGSEATYESGFVIDKFPISRPNLTFSTLTVSNMSPEDSSIYLCSVATGAGNTIYFGEGSWLTVV.

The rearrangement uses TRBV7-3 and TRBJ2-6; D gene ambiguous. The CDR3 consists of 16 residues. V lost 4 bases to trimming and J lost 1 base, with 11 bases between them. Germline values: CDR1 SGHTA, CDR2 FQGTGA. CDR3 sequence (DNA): TGTGCCAGCAGCTCTAAGAGGATTTCTGGGGCCAACGTCCTGACTTTC. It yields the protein CASSSKRISGANVLTF.

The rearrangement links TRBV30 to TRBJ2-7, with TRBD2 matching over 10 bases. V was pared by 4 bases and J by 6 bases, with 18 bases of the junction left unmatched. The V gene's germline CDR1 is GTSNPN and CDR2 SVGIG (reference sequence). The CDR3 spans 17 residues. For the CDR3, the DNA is TGTGCCTGGACCTCCGGGGGGCTAGCGGGGGATGAATCCGAGCAGTACTTC. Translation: CAWTSGGLAGDESEQYF.

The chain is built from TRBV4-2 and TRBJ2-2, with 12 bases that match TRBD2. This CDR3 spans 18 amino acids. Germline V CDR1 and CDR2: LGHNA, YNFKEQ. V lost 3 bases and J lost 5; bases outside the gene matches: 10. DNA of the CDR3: TGTGCCAGCAGCCATGCTAGCGGGGGGGCCGGGGGGACCGGGGAGCTGTTTTTT. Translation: CASSHASGGAGGTGELFF.

In DNA form, the CDR3 reads TGTGCCTGGAGCTTTAGGGGGACAATGGAGCAGTACTTC. Translating gives CAWSFRGTMEQYF. The chain couples TRBV30 to TRBJ2-7; a weak D match, TRBD1 (6 bases). The V and J ends lost 3 bases and 7 bases respectively, with 16 bases between them. The CDR3 is 13 amino acids. The V gene's germline CDR1 is GTSNPN and CDR2 SVGIG (reference sequence).

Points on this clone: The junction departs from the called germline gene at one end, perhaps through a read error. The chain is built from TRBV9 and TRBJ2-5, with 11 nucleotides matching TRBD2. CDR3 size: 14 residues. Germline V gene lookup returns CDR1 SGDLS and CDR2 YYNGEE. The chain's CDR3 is CANSGGLAEETQYF. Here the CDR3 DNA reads TGTGCCAACAGCGGGGGACTAGCGGAAGAGACCCAGTACTTC.

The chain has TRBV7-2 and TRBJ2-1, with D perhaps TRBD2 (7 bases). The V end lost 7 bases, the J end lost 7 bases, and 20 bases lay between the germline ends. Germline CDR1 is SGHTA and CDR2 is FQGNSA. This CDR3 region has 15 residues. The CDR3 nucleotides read TGTGCCAGCACCCTCGGGGGGCCAGGGCATAATGAGCAGTTCTTC. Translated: CASTLGGPGHNEQFF.

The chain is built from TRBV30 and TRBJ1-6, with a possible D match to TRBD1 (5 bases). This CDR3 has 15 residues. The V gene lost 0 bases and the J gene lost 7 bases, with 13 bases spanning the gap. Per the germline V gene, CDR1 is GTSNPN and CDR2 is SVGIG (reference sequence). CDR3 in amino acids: CAWSVLGLRNSPLHF. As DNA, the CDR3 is TGTGCCTGGAGTGTTCTGGGGCTCAGGAATTCACCCCTCCACTTT.

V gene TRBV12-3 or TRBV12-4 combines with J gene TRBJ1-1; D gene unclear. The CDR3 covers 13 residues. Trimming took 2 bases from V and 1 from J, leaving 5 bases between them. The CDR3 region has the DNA TGTGCCAGCAGTTTATTACAGAACACTGAAGCTTTCTTT. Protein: CASSLLQNTEAFF.

CDR3 coding DNA: TGCGCCAGCAGCTTCGGGACAGGGGGAAACAATCAGCCCCAGCATTTT. Translation gives CASSFGTGGNNQPQHF. The chain is built from TRBV5-1 and TRBJ1-5; TRBD1 aligns across 11 bases. Losses at the gene ends were 2 bases for V and 3 bases for J; bases not matched to a gene: 4. The CDR3 has 16 amino acids. Germline CDR1 is SGHRS and CDR2 is YFSETQ.

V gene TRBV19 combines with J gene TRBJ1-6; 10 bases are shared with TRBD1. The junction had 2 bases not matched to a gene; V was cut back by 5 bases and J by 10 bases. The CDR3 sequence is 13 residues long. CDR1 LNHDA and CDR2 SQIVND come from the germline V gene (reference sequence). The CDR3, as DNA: TGTGCCAGTAGTGGGACAGGGGAATCACCCCTCCACTTT. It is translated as CASSGTGESPLHF.

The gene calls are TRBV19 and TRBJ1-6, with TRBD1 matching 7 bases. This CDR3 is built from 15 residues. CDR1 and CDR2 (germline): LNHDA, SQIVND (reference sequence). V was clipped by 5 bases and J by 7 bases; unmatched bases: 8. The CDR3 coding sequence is TGTGCCAGTAGTTCGGCCGGGACAGCCAATTCACCCCTCCACTTT. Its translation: CASSSAGTANSPLHF.

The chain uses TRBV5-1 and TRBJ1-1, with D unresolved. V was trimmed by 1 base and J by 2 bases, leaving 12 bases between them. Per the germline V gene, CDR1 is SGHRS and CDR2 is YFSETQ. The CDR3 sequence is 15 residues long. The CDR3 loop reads CASSLLARQNTEAFF. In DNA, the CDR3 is TGCGCCAGCAGCTTGCTGGCCAGGCAAAACACTGAAGCTTTCTTT.

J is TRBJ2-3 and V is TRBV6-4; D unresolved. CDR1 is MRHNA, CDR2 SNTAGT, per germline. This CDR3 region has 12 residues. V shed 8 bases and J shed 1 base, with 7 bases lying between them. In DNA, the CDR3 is TGTGCCAGCGGCGAGGGCACAGATACGCAGTATTTT. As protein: CASGEGTDTQYF.

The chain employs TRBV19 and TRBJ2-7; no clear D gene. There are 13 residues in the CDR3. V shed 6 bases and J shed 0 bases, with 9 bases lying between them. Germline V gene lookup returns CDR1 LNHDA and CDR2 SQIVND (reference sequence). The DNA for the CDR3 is TGTGCCAGTAGCGCGATATCCTCCTACGAGCAGTACTTC. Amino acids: CASSAISSYEQYF.

The DNA for the CDR3 is TGCGCCAGCAGCCCCCAGACAGCCGACGAAAAACTGTTTTTT. This translates into CASSPQTADEKLFF. The genes are TRBV5-1 and TRBJ1-4; a weak D match, TRBD1 (5 bases). Per germline, CDR1 SGHRS and CDR2 YFSETQ. There are 14 residues in the CDR3. With 4 bases removed from V and 8 bases from J, the gap between germline ends came to 15 bases. The variable domain in full, completed from reference TRBV5-1 and TRBJ1-4, reads KAGVTQTPRYLIKTRGQQVTLSCSPISGHRSVSWYQQTPGQGLQFLFEYFSETQRNKGNFPGRFSGRQFSNSRSEMNVSTLELGDSALYLCASSPQTADEKLFFGSGTQLSVL.

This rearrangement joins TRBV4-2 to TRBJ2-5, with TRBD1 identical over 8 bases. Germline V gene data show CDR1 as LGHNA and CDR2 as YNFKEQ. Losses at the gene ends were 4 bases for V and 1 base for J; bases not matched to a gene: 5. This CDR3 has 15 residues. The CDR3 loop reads CASSPAGTGQETQYF. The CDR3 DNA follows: TGTGCCAGCAGCCCAGCCGGGACAGGCCAAGAGACCCAGTACTTC.

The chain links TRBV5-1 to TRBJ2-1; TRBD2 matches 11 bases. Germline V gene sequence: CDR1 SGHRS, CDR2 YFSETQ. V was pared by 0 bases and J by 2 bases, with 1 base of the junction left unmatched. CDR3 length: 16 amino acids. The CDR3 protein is CASSLASGGTYNEQFF. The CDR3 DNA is TGCGCCAGCAGCTTGGCTAGCGGGGGGACCTACAATGAGCAGTTCTTC.

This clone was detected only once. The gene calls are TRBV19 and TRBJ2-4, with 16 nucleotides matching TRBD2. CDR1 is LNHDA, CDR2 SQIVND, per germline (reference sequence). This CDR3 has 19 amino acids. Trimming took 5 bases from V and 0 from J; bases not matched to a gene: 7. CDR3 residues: CASSFSGLAGGLAKNIQYF. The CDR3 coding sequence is TGTGCCAGTAGTTTCTCGGGACTAGCGGGGGGGTTAGCCAAAAACATTCAGTACTTC.

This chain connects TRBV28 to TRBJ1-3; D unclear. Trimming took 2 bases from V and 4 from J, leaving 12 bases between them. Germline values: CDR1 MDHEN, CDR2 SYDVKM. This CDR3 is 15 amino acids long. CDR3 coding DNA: TGTGCCAGCAGTTTAGCGGAGAAACAAGGAAACACCATATATTTT. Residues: CASSLAEKQGNTIYF.

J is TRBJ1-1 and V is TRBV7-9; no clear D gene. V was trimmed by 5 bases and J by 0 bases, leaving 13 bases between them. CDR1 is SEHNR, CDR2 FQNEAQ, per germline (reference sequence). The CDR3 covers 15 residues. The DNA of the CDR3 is TGTGCCAGCAGCGCCGAGGGCAGCATGAACACTGAAGCTTTCTTT. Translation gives CASSAEGSMNTEAFF.

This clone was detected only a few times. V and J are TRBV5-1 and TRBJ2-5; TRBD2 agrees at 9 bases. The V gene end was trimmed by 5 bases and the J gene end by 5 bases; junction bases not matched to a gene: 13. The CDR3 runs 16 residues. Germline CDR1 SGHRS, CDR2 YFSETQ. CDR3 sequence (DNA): TGCGCCAGCAGATTGAGTGCGGGGGGGCCGGGGGAGACCCAGTACTTC. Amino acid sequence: CASRLSAGGPGETQYF. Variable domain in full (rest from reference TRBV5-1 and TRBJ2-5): KAGVTQTPRYLIKTRGQQVTLSCSPISGHRSVSWYQQTPGQGLQFLFEYFSETQRNKGNFPGRFSGRQFSNSRSEMNVSTLELGDSALYLCASRLSAGGPGETQYFGPGTRLLVL.

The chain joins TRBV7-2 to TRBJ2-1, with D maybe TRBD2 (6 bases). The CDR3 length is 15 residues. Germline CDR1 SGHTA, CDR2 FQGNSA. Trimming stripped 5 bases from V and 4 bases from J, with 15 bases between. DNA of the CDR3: TGTGCCAGCAGCCCCGGGACTCAACAATACAATGAGCAGTTCTTC. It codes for CASSPGTQQYNEQFF.